Below are 8 T cell receptor beta chains sequenced from a single sample in a study of blood T cells in healthy people across ages. A second PCR, run for about 7 to 12 cycles, used a sample-barcoded 5' primer plus a J-beta primer mix. TCRdb reanalysed the 5' RACE reads using MiXCR and keeps one entry per CDR3 protein. In the table there are hundreds of thousands of distinct CDR3 sequences, under 55% of which are singletons. Sequenced sample: blood. The source is a man in his 60s in good health.

V and J are TRBV20-1 and TRBJ1-6; the match to TRBD1 covers 8 bases. Trimming removed 0 bases from V and 9 bases from J; junction bases left unmatched: 4. The V gene's germline CDR1 is DFQATT and CDR2 SNEGSKA (reference sequence). The CDR3 length is 14 residues. The CDR3 spells CSAREAGGGSPLHF. Written as DNA, the CDR3 is TGCAGTGCTAGAGAGGCAGGGGGCGGTTCACCCCTCCACTTT.

This clonotype was observed a handful of times. The chain joins TRBV12-3 or TRBV12-4 to TRBJ1-2; 12 nucleotides align to TRBD1. This CDR3 is built from 16 residues. J lost 4 bases, V lost 5 bases, and 8 bases had no gene match. CDR3 loop: CASSTGQGARGYGYTF. In nucleotides, the CDR3 is TGTGCCAGCAGTACGGGACAGGGGGCGCGGGGCTATGGCTACACCTTC.

This clonotype was seen once. V usage is TRBV6-1 and J usage is TRBJ1-5, with 7 bases aligning to TRBD1. This CDR3 region has 15 residues. The V and J ends lost 6 bases and 1 base, in that order; junction bases with no gene match: 6. Per the germline V gene, CDR1 is MNHNS and CDR2 is SASEGT. For the CDR3, the DNA is TGTGCCAGCAGCGCGGGACAGCCGAGCAATCAGCCCCAGCATTTT. This codes for CASSAGQPSNQPQHF.

The V call is TRBV6-5, the J call TRBJ2-2; possible D gene TRBD1, 5 bases. Per germline, CDR1 MNHEY and CDR2 SVGAGI. The CDR3 spans 15 residues. Deletions cut 2 bases from V and 7 bases from J, with 14 bases between. CDR3 protein: CASSYGTGNLGELFF. In DNA form, the CDR3 reads TGTGCCAGCAGTTACGGCACAGGTAACCTCGGGGAGCTGTTTTTT.

J is TRBJ2-3 and V is TRBV7-9; 13 bases are a match to TRBD2. This CDR3 comprises 16 residues. V lost 5 bases and J lost 1; bases outside the gene matches: 3. CDR1 is SEHNR and CDR2 is FQNEAQ in the germline V gene (reference sequence). Here the CDR3 reads CASSRGTSGGTDTQYF. The DNA for the CDR3 is TGTGCCAGCAGCCGCGGGACTAGCGGGGGCACAGATACGCAGTATTTT.

This clonotype has a handful of counts. The rearrangement joins TRBV24-1 to TRBJ2-1; possibly TRBD1 or TRBD2 for D (5 bases each). Trimming cost V 4 bases and J 15 bases, with 12 bases left between them. This CDR3 is built from 11 residues. Looked up from germline, CDR1 is KGHDR and CDR2 is SFDVKD. This CDR3 is CATSDLGRLFF. DNA of the CDR3: TGTGCCACCAGTGACCTGGGACGACTGTTCTTC.

V gene TRBV6-5 combines with J gene TRBJ1-4; TRBD1 aligns across 8 bases. CDR1 and CDR2 from the germline V gene are MNHEY and SVGAGI. With 5 bases clipped from V and 8 bases from J, the junction kept 10 bases outside the gene matches. The CDR3 sequence is 15 residues long. The CDR3 DNA reads TGTGCCAGCAGTCCCAACACAGGGGGGGAAGAAAAACTGTTTTTT. Protein product: CASSPNTGGEEKLFF.

Many counts were recorded for this clonotype. This chain links TRBV7-9 with TRBJ2-7; D is uncertain. V dropped 4 bases and J dropped 4 bases, with 8 bases sitting between them. The CDR3 sequence is 12 residues long. Germline lookup yields CDR1 SEHNR and CDR2 FQNEAQ (reference sequence). For the CDR3, the DNA is TGTGCCAGCAGCTCGATCTCTTACGAGCAGTACTTC. This codes for CASSSISYEQYF.